This note documents a single TCR beta chain sequence. Its matching antigen is unknown. The data stem from a study of shared clonotypes between healthy human individuals. Study details: Donors had three CD4 naive, three CD4 memory, two CD8 naive and one CD8 memory plate apiece. Study results and caveats: There were few donors, and this limited the genetic and exposure-history diversity represented.

The CDR3 contains 12 residues. Germline V gene lookup returns CDR1 MDHEN and CDR2 SYDVKM. The repertoire was sequenced with immunoSEQ multiplex PCR; TCRdb's copy has only in-frame clones and lacks some. The sample includes approximately 1,500,000 clones, roughly 95% of them seen just once. The sequence derives from a man aged 30-40 years in good health. The sequenced material came from naive CD4+ T cells sorted from blood. Indicated subset: CD45RA+ positively selected. The chain employs TRBV28 and TRBJ1-2; D is perhaps TRBD1 (5 bases). CDR3 residues: CVLRSRDYGYTF. The DNA of the CDR3 is TGTGTCCTGCGGTCCAGGGACTATGGCTACACCTTC.